What follows describes a single T cell receptor beta chain. The assay was immunoSEQ multiplex PCR, and TCRdb's table has in-frame clones only and misses some. The sample has under 90,000 clones, approximately 83% seen once. The data are from a study of T cell responses to AZD1222 COVID-19 vaccine. Germline loops: CDR1 LNHDA, CDR2 SQIVND (reference sequence). The CDR3 totals 14 residues. With 5 bases clipped from V and 5 bases from J, the junction kept 4 bases outside the gene matches. This chain connects TRBV19 to TRBJ1-5; 9 bases map to TRBD1. Sequenced here: peripheral blood, sampled 28 days after the second AZD1222 dose. This clonotype was obtained from an adult who received the AZD1222 COVID-19 vaccine. CDR3 sequence (DNA): TGTGCCAGTAGTCCAGACAGGGGGTATCAGCCCCAGCATTTT. Translated: CASSPDRGYQPQHF. The entire variable domain, with the rest obtained from reference TRBV19 and TRBJ1-5, is as follows: DGGITQSPKYLFRKEGQNVTLSCEQNLNHDAMYWYRQDPGQGLRLIYYSQIVNDFQKGDIAEGYSVSREKKESFPLTVTSAQKNPTAFYLCASSPDRGYQPQHFGDGTRLSIL.